This TCR beta chain was found in a study of T-cell reconstitution after alpha-beta-depleted transplantation in children. Study findings and constraints: As was reported, about two months after transplant, alpha-beta T cells came from several hundred expanded graft clones. A year had passed since transplant, and T-cell counts and diversity by then came mostly from newly produced T cells.

Unique molecular identifiers were built into the TCRbeta library. TCRdb re-called the PCR reads with MiXCR, one entry per CDR3 protein. The table lists 250,000 to 350,000 distinct CDR3 sequences, around 25% of them singletons. Germline values: CDR1 DFQATT, CDR2 SNEGSKA (reference sequence). Between the trimmed V and J ends, which lost 1 base and 1 base, there was a span of 7 bases. The CDR3 runs to 13 residues. Many counts were recorded for this clonotype. The antigen remains unidentified. This chain joins TRBV20-1 and TRBJ1-1; a possible D gene is TRBD1 (5 bases). Specimen: PBMCs, mostly from graft donor cells, collected 180 days after TCRalphabeta/CD19-depleted stem cell transplant. The TCR originated in a male patient between 10 and 17 years old who had a stem cell transplant for acute lymphoblastic leukemia, so the T cells may come from the graft donor. The CDR3 region is CSARGQPNTEAFF. The CDR3, as DNA: TGCAGTGCTAGAGGACAGCCGAACACTGAAGCTTTCTTT.